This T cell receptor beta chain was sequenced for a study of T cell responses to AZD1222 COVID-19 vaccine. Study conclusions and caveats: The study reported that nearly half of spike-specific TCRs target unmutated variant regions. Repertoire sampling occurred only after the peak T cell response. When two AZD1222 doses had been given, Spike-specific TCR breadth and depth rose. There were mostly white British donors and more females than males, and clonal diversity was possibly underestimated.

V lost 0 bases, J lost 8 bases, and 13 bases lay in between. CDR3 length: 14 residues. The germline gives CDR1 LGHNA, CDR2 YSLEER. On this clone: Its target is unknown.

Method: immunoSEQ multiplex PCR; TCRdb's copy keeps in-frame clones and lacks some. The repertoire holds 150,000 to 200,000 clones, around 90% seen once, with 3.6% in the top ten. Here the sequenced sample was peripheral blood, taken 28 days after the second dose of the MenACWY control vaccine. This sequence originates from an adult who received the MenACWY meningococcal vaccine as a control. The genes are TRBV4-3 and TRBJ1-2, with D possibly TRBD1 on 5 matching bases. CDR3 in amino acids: CASSQDIVGEGYTF. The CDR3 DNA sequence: TGCGCCAGCAGCCAAGATATCGTAGGGGAAGGCTACACCTTC.